This T cell receptor beta chain comes out of a study of T cells in Graves' hyperthyroidism and ophthalmopathy. Regarding the study as a whole: Progression to ophthalmopathy was predicted a median of roughly 6.8 months early. A 13 V-J model separated ophthalmopathy from stable hyperthyroidism.

Newly diagnosed hyperthyroidism patients aged 18 to 65 years had disease lasting under 2 months. Every diagnosis used clinical symptoms, serum thyroxine and TRAb, thyroid ultrasound and orbital computed tomography. The ends lost 7 bases at V and 8 bases at J; junction bases unmatched: 7. There are 14 residues in the CDR3. Looked up from germline, CDR1 is SQVTM and CDR2 is ANQGSEA. Turning to this clonotype: Its antigen is undetermined.

Authors of the study amplified TCR beta CDR3 regions from RNA transcripts. The HTBI primer set served for first-round RT-PCR of the TCR CDR3. MiXCR, applied by TCRdb to the multiplex PCR reads, yields one record per CDR3 protein. The sample holds around 540,000 distinct CDR3 sequences, 35% to 55% seen once. Specimen: peripheral blood or thyroid tissue (not recorded which). V is TRBV29-1 and J is TRBJ1-6, with TRBD1 identical over 11 bases. This TCR came from a woman aged 18-35 years with Graves' hyperthyroidism. CDR3 region: CSERTGGVDSPLHF. In DNA form, the CDR3 reads TGCAGCGAACGGACAGGGGGCGTAGATTCACCCCTCCACTTT. The variable domain in full, completed from reference TRBV29-1 and TRBJ1-6, reads SAVISQKPSRDICQRGTSLTIQCQVDSQVTMMFWYRQQPGQSLTLIATANQGSEATYESGFVIDKFPISRPNLTFSTLTVSNMSPEDSSIYLCSERTGGVDSPLHFGNGTRLTVT.